The present T cell receptor beta chain was sequenced within a study of cytomegalovirus exposure and HLA in healthy donors. At the level of the study: An early data release held tens of millions of unique TCRs from HLA-typed donors. General study points: Further analysis was carried out later, and it showed several of the most significant clusters appearing linked to common viral pathogens. On later analysis, the bulk of CMV-associated TCR beta chains appeared to be HLA-restricted. Researchers had no immune exposure information except CMV serostatus available.

Primers: 60 Vbeta forward and 13 Jbeta reverse. Sequencing used immunoSEQ multiplex PCR; TCRdb keeps in-frame clones, though not all of them. This sample's table reports about 41,000 clones. Losses at the gene ends were 5 bases for V and 2 bases for J; bases not matched to a gene: 4. The CDR3 is made up of 15 amino acids. Germline CDR1 and CDR2: LNHNV and YYDKDF (reference sequence). Worth noting for this clone: Antigen: not known.

This TCR was sampled from a man younger than 40 in good health and CMV-seronegative. This sequence joins TRBV15 and TRBJ2-7, with 12 bases that match TRBD2. The sample was PBMCs. Here the CDR3 reads CATSRGLAGAYEQYF. The CDR3 nucleotides read TGTGCCACCAGCCGGGGACTAGCGGGTGCCTACGAGCAGTACTTC.